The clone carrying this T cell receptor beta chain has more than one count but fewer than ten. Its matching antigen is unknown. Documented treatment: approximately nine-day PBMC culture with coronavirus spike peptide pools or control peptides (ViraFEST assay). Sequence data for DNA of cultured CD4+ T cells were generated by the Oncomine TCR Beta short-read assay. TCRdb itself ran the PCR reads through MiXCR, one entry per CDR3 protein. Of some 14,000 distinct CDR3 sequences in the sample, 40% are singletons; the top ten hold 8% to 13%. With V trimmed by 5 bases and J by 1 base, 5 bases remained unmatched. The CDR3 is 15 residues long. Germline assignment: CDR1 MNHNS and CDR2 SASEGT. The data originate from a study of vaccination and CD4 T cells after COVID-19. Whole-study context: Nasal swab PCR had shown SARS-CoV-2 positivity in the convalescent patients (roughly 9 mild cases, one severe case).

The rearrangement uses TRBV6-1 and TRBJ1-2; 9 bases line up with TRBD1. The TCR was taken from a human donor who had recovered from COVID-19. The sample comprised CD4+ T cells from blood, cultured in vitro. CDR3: CASSLTGGVNYGYTF. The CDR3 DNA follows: TGTGCCAGCAGTCTGACAGGGGGAGTTAACTATGGCTACACCTTC.